One and the same sample provided the 23 T cell receptor beta chains below, sequenced in a study of control samples from healthy donors and cancer patients. The repertoire was sequenced with immunoSEQ multiplex PCR; TCRdb's copy has only in-frame clones and lacks some. Of about 160,000 clones in the sample, around 90% were seen once. Specimen: blood. The receptors derive from a man in his thirties or forties in good health.

The sample holds one count of this clone. V and J are TRBV28 and TRBJ2-7, with D unresolved. This CDR3 region has 12 residues. Trimming took 4 bases from V and 4 from J, leaving 8 bases between them. In germline, CDR1 is MDHEN, CDR2 SYDVKM. CDR3: CASSSPPYEQYF. CDR3 nucleotides: TGTGCCAGCAGTTCCCCTCCATACGAGCAGTACTTC.

This clone was seen just once. The V and J genes are TRBV12-3 or TRBV12-4 and TRBJ2-7; 8 bases line up with TRBD1. The CDR3 extends over 12 amino acids. V shed 9 bases, J shed 3 bases, and the junction held 4 bases outside the gene matches. CDR3: CARGTGDYEQYF. The DNA for the CDR3 is TGTGCCAGGGGGACAGGAGACTACGAGCAGTACTTC.

This clone was observed a single time. V gene TRBV19 combines with J gene TRBJ2-7; 10 bases are a match to TRBD1. The germline V gene has CDR1 LNHDA and CDR2 SQIVND (reference sequence). V lost 1 base to trimming and J lost 4 bases; unmatched junction nucleotides: 4. The length of the CDR3 is 15 residues. For the CDR3, the DNA is TGTGCCAGTAGTATAGGGGGGACAGGGGCGTACGAGCAGTACTTC. Translated: CASSIGGTGAYEQYF.

The chain employs TRBV27 and TRBJ2-7; tentative D call: TRBD2 (5 bases). The germline gives CDR1 MNHEY, CDR2 SMNVEV (reference sequence). V was cut by 7 bases and J by 6 bases, with 28 bases left in between. The CDR3 totals 17 residues. CDR3 loop: CASIPLAGIPGMGEQYF. CDR3 bases: TGTGCCAGCATCCCTCTGGCCGGGATCCCGGGTATGGGCGAGCAGTACTTC.

The V call is TRBV28, the J call TRBJ2-1, with no clear D. The CDR3 is 15 amino acids. CDR1 is MDHEN, CDR2 SYDVKM, per germline. V gave up 6 bases and J gave up 4 bases, with 16 bases separating them. In DNA form, the CDR3 reads TGTGCCAGCAGCTGGGGTGAGTCGCAGTACAATGAGCAGTTCTTC. Translated: CASSWGESQYNEQFF.

The chain couples TRBV5-5 to TRBJ1-4; perhaps TRBD1 as D (6 bases). Trimming pared 4 bases from V and 5 bases from J, leaving 15 bases between. The CDR3 loop spans 15 amino acids. Per the germline V gene, CDR1 is SGHKS and CDR2 is YYEKEE (reference sequence). The DNA of the CDR3 is TGTGCCAGCAGCCCCCCGGCAGGGACAAATGAAAAACTGTTTTTT. Amino acid sequence: CASSPPAGTNEKLFF.

The V and J genes are TRBV19 and TRBJ2-5; tentatively, D is TRBD2 (5 bases). CDR1 is LNHDA, CDR2 SQIVND, per germline (reference sequence). The CDR3 extends over 15 amino acids. Trimming cost V 7 bases and J 5 bases, with 20 bases left between them. For the CDR3, the DNA is TGTGCCAGTACCTCCACGCCGGCTAGCAGCGAGACCCAGTACTTC. Protein sequence: CASTSTPASSETQYF.

The genes are TRBV5-4 and TRBJ1-1, with unresolved D. This CDR3 region has 13 residues. V was pared by 1 base and J by 1 base, with 5 bases between. Germline V gives CDR1 SGHNT, CDR2 YYREEE (reference sequence). The CDR3 here is CASSLQENTEAFF. The CDR3 region has the DNA TGTGCCAGCAGCTTGCAGGAGAACACTGAAGCTTTCTTT.

The CDR3 DNA sequence: TGTGCCAGCAGTTTCCGTGTCGAGCAGTACTTC. It is translated as CASSFRVEQYF. This sequence joins TRBV12-3 or TRBV12-4 and TRBJ2-7; D is undetermined. Trimming pared 3 bases from V and 6 bases from J, leaving 6 bases between. The CDR3 runs to 11 residues.

V is TRBV6-5 and J is TRBJ1-6; D unclear. CDR1 and CDR2 from the germline V gene are MNHEY and SVGAGI. Deletions cut 11 bases from V and 6 bases from J, with 17 bases between. CDR3 length equals 14 residues. CDR3 sequence (DNA): TGTGCCCTGAAGTCGACGGACGGTAATTCACCCCTCCACTTT. Translated: CALKSTDGNSPLHF.

The chain is built from TRBV4-3 and TRBJ2-3; TRBD2 matches 14 bases. Germline CDR1 reads LGHNA; CDR2 reads YSLEER. V was pared by 4 bases and J by 4 bases, with 7 bases of the junction left unmatched. This CDR3 comprises 17 residues. The CDR3 protein is CASSPGTSGRKADTQYF. The DNA for the CDR3 is TGCGCCAGCAGCCCCGGGACTAGCGGGAGAAAGGCAGATACGCAGTATTTT.

The chain recombines TRBV7-2 with TRBJ2-2; D is perhaps TRBD2 (7 bases). Germline V gene lookup returns CDR1 SGHTA and CDR2 FQGNSA. V was pared by 2 bases and J by 3 bases, with 13 bases between. The CDR3 consists of 16 residues. The CDR3 sequence is CASSLIGGAYTGELFF. DNA of the CDR3: TGTGCCAGCAGCTTAATTGGGGGGGCTTACACCGGGGAGCTGTTTTTT.

This rearrangement joins TRBV30 to TRBJ2-1; 12 bases align to TRBD2. The junction had 5 bases not matched to a gene; V was cut back by 2 bases and J by 3 bases. The length of the CDR3 is 16 residues. Germline CDR1 and CDR2: GTSNPN and SVGIG (reference sequence). The CDR3 loop reads CAWSPRLAGDYNEQFF. The CDR3 DNA is TGTGCCTGGAGTCCTCGACTAGCGGGAGACTACAATGAGCAGTTCTTC.

V and J are TRBV5-1 and TRBJ1-1; tentatively, D is TRBD1 (6 bases). The CDR3 totals 12 residues. Germline V gene lookup returns CDR1 SGHRS and CDR2 YFSETQ. The V gene lost 3 bases and the J gene lost 10 bases, with 13 bases spanning the gap. Here the CDR3 DNA reads TGCGCCAGCAGCTATTCAGGGGCAGGAGCTTTCTTT. Its protein is CASSYSGAGAFF.

The chain carries TRBV6-1 and TRBJ1-5; D possibly corresponds to TRBD1 (6 bases). In germline, CDR1 is MNHNS, CDR2 SASEGT. The germline V and J ends were trimmed by 3 bases and 9 bases, with 18 bases remaining between them. CDR3 size: 15 residues. CDR3: CASSEGTGSRPPQHF. The CDR3 coding sequence is TGTGCCAGCAGTGAGGGCACAGGGTCACGACCGCCCCAGCATTTT.

V is TRBV7-3 and J is TRBJ2-2; the match to TRBD1 covers 9 bases. Germline V gene data show CDR1 as SGHTA and CDR2 as FQGTGA. There are 18 residues in the CDR3. J was trimmed by 0 bases and V by 1 base; bases with no gene match: 6. The CDR3 sequence is CASSLIRTGDANTGELFF. In nucleotides, the CDR3 is TGTGCCAGCAGCTTAATCCGGACAGGGGACGCGAACACCGGGGAGCTGTTTTTT.

The J gene is TRBJ1-3, the V gene TRBV19; no clear D gene. Germline V gene data show CDR1 as LNHDA and CDR2 as SQIVND (reference sequence). The CDR3 covers 14 residues. The V and J ends lost 7 bases and 4 bases respectively, with 14 bases between them. Written as DNA, the CDR3 is TGTGCCAGTACCGCTACCGCGGGCGGAAACACCATATATTTT. The encoded protein is CASTATAGGNTIYF.

The rearrangement uses TRBV18 and TRBJ1-6; no clear D. With 6 bases removed from V and 7 bases from J, the gap between germline ends came to 10 bases. The CDR3 covers 13 residues. CDR1 KGHSH and CDR2 LQKENI come from the germline V gene. Here the CDR3 DNA reads TGTGCCAGCTCTCCCTCAGGAAATTCACCCCTCCACTTT. Translating gives CASSPSGNSPLHF.

The chain joins TRBV20-1 to TRBJ2-1; D possibly uses TRBD1 or TRBD2 (5 bases each). This CDR3 contains 11 residues. The germline V gene has CDR1 DFQATT and CDR2 SNEGSKA (reference sequence). Trimming removed 3 bases at V and 11 bases at J, with 11 bases between. The CDR3 loop reads CSARPGRQQFF. CDR3 nucleotides: TGCAGTGCTAGGCCGGGACGACAGCAGTTCTTC.

This chain joins TRBV5-1 and TRBJ2-7, with TRBD2 matching over 11 bases. Germline V lookup: CDR1 SGHRS, CDR2 YFSETQ. Unmatched junction bases numbered 4, after V lost 0 bases and J lost 2 bases. The CDR3 runs to 16 residues. CDR3 nucleotides: TGCGCCAGCAGCTTGGGTATTAGCGGGGGGGCCTACGAGCAGTACTTC. Translating gives CASSLGISGGAYEQYF.

The chain uses TRBV3-1 (or the pseudogene TRBV3-2) and TRBJ1-1; TRBD1 might be the D (5 bases). The V gene's germline CDR1 is LGHDT and CDR2 YNNKEL (reference sequence). The CDR3 spans 15 residues. Trimming took 0 bases from V and 3 from J, leaving 11 bases between them. The CDR3 DNA is TGTGCCAGCAGCCAAGAAGGACCCAGGGACACTGAAGCTTTCTTT. Encoded protein: CASSQEGPRDTEAFF.

J is TRBJ1-3 and V is TRBV5-1, with D unclear. The germline V and J ends were trimmed by 0 bases and 0 bases, with 10 bases remaining between them. Germline CDR1 and CDR2: SGHRS and YFSETQ. CDR3 size: 16 residues. CDR3 DNA: TGCGCCAGCAGCTTGGCCGAAGGGATCTCTGGAAACACCATATATTTT. Amino acid sequence: CASSLAEGISGNTIYF.

The gene calls are TRBV7-9 and TRBJ1-3; D possibly corresponds to TRBD1 (5 bases). This CDR3 region has 18 residues. CDR1 and CDR2 from the germline V gene are SEHNR and FQNEAQ (reference sequence). The V end lost 1 base, the J end lost 1 base, and 17 bases lay between the germline ends. The CDR3 sequence is CASSLGTDKILSGNTIYF. CDR3 sequence (DNA): TGTGCCAGCAGCTTAGGTACGGACAAAATCCTTTCTGGAAACACCATATATTTT.